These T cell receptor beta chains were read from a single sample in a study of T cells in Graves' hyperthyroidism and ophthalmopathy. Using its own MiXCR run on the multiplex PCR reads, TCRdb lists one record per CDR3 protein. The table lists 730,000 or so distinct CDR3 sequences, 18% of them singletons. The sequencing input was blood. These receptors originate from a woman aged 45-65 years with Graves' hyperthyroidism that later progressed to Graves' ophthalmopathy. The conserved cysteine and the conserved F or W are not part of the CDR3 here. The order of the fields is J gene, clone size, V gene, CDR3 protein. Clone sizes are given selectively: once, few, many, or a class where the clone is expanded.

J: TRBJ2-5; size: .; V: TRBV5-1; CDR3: ASSSGISGGARGETQY
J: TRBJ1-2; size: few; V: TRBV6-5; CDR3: ASSYWPGQSYGYT
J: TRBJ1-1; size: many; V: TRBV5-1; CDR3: ASSDGTPNTEAF
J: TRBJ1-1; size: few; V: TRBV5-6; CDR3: ASSSEAVRGQINTEAF
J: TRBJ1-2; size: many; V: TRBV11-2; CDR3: ASSLGGNGYGYT
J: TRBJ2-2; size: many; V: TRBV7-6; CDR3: ASSFTVGAGTPGELF
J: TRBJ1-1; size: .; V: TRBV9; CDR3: TSSVATPGSVGVNTEAF
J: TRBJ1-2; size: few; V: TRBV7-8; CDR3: ASSFSAGTGVGYT
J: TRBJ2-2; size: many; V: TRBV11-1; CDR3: ASRPLGRSTGELF
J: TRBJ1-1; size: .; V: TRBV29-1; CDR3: SEFRGNTEAF
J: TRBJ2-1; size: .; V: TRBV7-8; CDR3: ASSPSTYYNEQF
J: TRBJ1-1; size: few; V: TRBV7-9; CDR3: ASSLFEGNTEAF
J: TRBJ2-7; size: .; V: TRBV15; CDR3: ATSRGGSWTSGYEQY
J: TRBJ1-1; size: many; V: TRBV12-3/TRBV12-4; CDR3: ASSLRRQGSPEAF
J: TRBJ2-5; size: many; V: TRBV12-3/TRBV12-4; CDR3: ASSPWERGSQETQY
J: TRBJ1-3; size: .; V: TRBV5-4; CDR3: ASTGAGTGNTIY
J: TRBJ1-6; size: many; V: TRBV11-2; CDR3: ASSPDRGLSPLH
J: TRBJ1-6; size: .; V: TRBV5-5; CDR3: ASSFMYSSGGKNSPLH
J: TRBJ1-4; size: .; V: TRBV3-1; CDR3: ASSQRTGSNEKLF
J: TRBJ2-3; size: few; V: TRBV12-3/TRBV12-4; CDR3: ASSKRLSTDTQY
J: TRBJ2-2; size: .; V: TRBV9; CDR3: ASSVVGADTGELF
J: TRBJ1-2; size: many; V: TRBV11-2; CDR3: ASSLGPVYT
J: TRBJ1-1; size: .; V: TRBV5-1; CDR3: ASRGGANEAF
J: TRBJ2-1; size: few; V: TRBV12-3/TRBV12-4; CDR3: ASSPGQGASSSYNEQF
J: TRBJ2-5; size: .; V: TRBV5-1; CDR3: ASSLGTSGAQETQY
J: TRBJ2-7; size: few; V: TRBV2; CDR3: ASSEAGGQVYEQY
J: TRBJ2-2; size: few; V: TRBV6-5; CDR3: ASSLPDRASGELF
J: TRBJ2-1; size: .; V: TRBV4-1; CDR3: ASSRLLPNEQF
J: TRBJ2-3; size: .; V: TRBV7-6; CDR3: ASSSYSRGTDTQY
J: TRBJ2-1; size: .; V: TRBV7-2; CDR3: ASSPWEGSYNEQF
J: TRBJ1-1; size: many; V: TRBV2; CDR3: AGGIEVNTEAF
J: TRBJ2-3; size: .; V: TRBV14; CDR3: ASSQELTEYTQY
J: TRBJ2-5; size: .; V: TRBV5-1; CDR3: ASSLTPPTGSRETQY
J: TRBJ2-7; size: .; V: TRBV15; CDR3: VTSRDRGRYEQY
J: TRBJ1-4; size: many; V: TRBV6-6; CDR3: ASSYSGTFGEKLF
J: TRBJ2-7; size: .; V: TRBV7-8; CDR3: ASRAGGVPYEQY
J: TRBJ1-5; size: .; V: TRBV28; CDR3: ASGAGYQPQH
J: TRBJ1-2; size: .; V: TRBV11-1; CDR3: ASTPGYNYGYT
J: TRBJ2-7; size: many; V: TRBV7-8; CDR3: ASSLMHYEQY
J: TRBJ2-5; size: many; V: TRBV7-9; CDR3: ASSPRGIDQETQY
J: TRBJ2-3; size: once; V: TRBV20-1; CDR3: SASSLGSGDTQY
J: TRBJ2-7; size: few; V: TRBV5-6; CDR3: ASSPAPTSGGREQY
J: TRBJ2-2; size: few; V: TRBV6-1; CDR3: ASTPRTGNTGELF
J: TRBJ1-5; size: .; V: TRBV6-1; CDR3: ASSPTGARWPQH
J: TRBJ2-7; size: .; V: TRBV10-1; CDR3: ASSASGGSYEQY
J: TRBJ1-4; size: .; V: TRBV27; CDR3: ASSPQGLDNEKLF
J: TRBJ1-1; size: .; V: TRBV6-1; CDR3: ASSYPGSRPGNTEAF
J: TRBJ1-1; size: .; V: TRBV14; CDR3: ASSQGGPVEAF
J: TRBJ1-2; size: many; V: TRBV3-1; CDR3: ASSQEMDYGYT
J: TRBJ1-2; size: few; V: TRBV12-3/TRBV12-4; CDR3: ASSFNSLGSGYT
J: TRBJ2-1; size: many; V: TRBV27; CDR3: ASSFRLAGGISYNEQF